The clone carrying this T cell receptor beta chain occurred a few times. What it recognizes is unknown. The data are from a study of CD8 T cells in ankylosing spondylitis. General observations from the study: Significant enrichment of disease-linked clones was reported in matched ankylosing spondylitis synovial fluid. It appeared that ankylosing spondylitis blood was characterized by a TCR beta motif of seven or eight highly homologous variants.

TCR beta libraries were made by quantitative 5'-RACE with molecular barcodes. MiXCR, applied by TCRdb to the 5' RACE reads, yields one record per CDR3 protein. The top ten hold around 4.4% of the sample, which has 200,000 to 250,000 distinct CDR3 sequences, roughly 8% seen once. The sequenced material came from blood, either unsorted or a sorted T cell fraction (not recorded which). This TCR was sampled from a female donor with ankylosing spondylitis or in good health (not recorded which).

CDR3 sequence: CSVVVAQEAFF. In DNA form, the CDR3 reads TGCAGCGTTGTCGTGGCACAAGAAGCTTTCTTT. V and J are TRBV29-1 and TRBJ1-1; D is unclear. Trimming took off 4 bases at V and 8 bases at J, with 11 bases between the two ends. The V gene's germline CDR1 is SQVTM and CDR2 ANQGSEA. There are 11 residues in the CDR3.